This T cell receptor beta chain was captured in a study of T cells in Graves' hyperthyroidism and ophthalmopathy (dated by TCRdb to the late 2010s). Study-wide context: TCR V-J signatures able to tell the groups apart were searched for in a discovery cohort of around 95 patients, of whom about 40 had Graves' ophthalmopathy and about 55 had stable Graves' hyperthyroidism. According to the paper, TCR Vbeta CDR3 sequencing was carried out on about 140 peripheral blood samples, which came from 40 to 45 ophthalmopathy, approximately 78 hyperthyroidism and roughly 17 progressor patients. The approximately 100 discovery patients were divided at random into training and test sets in a 7:3 ratio. Prospective prediction of ophthalmopathy was tested in an independent validation cohort of some 20 hyperthyroidism patients and 15 to 17 patients who later progressed to ophthalmopathy. In addition, the study compared T-cell repertoires in thyroid tissue and in blood from six Graves' hyperthyroidism patients. After blood sampling, hyperthyroidism patients were treated with methimazole at a starting dose of 30 mg daily, and ophthalmopathy patients were treated with high-dose intravenous methylprednisolone. The paper's findings and limits, for the study overall: No statistical method was used to set the sample size in advance, and investigators knew the group allocation. Most expanded thyroid clonotypes (frequency above 0.001) were also found in blood, which suggests that blood repertoires may mirror thyroid immune responses. In validation, the model predicted progression to ophthalmopathy a median of around six months before onset, with 70% to 71% sensitivity and just under 75% specificity. A model built on a 13 V-J signature distinguished ophthalmopathy from stable hyperthyroidism, reaching around 90% sensitivity and around 81% specificity in cross-validation and 80%/75% in testing.

The TCR beta CDR3 regions were amplified from RNA transcripts. The first round of RT-PCR for the TCR CDR3 was performed with the HTBI primer set and the Qiagen OneStep RT-PCR kit. The libraries were constructed in a second round of multiplex PCR and then size-selected and purified. Libraries were sequenced paired-end with 100 bp reads on an Illumina HiSeq2000. As for the authors' bioinformatics: SOAPnuke was used to process the raw data, removing reads that contained adapters or uncalled bases, had a mean Phred below 15, or lacked an exact match to the constant primer or identifier. COPE v1.2.5 was used to merge high-quality paired reads, and clonotypes were defined as unique nucleotide sequences. MiTCR v1.1 was used to align clonotypes to the IMGT TRBV, TRBD and TRBJ reference segments. Analysis was restricted to V-J combinations with a frequency above 0.0001, which covered 98% to 99.2% of repertoires. A TCS score was defined as the ratio of F50 (clonal expansion) to E x V (chaos), with BLOSUM62-based TCRdist applied between CDR3 peptides within each V-J. Welch's t-statistics and random forest reduced approximately 520 V-J features to 13, which were used in a naive Bayes classifier (R e1071). The Morisita-Horn index was used to measure how similar the thyroid and blood repertoires were. The public reads were reprocessed in TCRdb via fastp at Q25 and MiXCR, keeping in-frame beta chains. Rows are combined by CDR3 protein, so each entry shows the most common genes and DNA. The V and J calls come from TCRdb's annotation, not from the publication. Counted in this sample were roughly 500,000 distinct CDR3 sequences; 46% of them appeared once. The top ten constitute about 43% of the sample.

This clonotype was counted a few times. The antigen it binds to is not known. Base-call qualities are not available, and no considerably larger clone is one nucleotide away. The CDR3 numbers 14 residues from cysteine through phenylalanine. Of the read, only the CDR3 DNA is kept; its 42 bases are in frame from base 1. Deletion took 2 bases off V and 2 bases off J, with a span of 9 bases between the germline ends. CDR1 and CDR2 (SNHLY, FYNNEI) derive from the germline V gene. The study excluded patients with uncontrolled infections, other autoimmune diseases, pregnancy or lactation. Diagnoses were established on the basis of clinical symptoms, serum thyroxine and TRAb, thyroid ultrasound, and orbital computed tomography. Trizol reagent was used to extract total RNA, and RNA quality was then checked on an Agilent 2100 Bioanalyzer.

The chain couples TRBV2 to TRBJ1-1, with the D gene not confidently named. The sequence came from an adult woman with Graves' disease, either hyperthyroidism or ophthalmopathy (not recorded which). Source material: peripheral blood or thyroid tissue (not recorded which). The sequence in DNA is TGTGCCAGCAGTGAACAAATAGCCAACACTGAAGCTTTCTTT. Protein translation: CASSEQIANTEAFF.